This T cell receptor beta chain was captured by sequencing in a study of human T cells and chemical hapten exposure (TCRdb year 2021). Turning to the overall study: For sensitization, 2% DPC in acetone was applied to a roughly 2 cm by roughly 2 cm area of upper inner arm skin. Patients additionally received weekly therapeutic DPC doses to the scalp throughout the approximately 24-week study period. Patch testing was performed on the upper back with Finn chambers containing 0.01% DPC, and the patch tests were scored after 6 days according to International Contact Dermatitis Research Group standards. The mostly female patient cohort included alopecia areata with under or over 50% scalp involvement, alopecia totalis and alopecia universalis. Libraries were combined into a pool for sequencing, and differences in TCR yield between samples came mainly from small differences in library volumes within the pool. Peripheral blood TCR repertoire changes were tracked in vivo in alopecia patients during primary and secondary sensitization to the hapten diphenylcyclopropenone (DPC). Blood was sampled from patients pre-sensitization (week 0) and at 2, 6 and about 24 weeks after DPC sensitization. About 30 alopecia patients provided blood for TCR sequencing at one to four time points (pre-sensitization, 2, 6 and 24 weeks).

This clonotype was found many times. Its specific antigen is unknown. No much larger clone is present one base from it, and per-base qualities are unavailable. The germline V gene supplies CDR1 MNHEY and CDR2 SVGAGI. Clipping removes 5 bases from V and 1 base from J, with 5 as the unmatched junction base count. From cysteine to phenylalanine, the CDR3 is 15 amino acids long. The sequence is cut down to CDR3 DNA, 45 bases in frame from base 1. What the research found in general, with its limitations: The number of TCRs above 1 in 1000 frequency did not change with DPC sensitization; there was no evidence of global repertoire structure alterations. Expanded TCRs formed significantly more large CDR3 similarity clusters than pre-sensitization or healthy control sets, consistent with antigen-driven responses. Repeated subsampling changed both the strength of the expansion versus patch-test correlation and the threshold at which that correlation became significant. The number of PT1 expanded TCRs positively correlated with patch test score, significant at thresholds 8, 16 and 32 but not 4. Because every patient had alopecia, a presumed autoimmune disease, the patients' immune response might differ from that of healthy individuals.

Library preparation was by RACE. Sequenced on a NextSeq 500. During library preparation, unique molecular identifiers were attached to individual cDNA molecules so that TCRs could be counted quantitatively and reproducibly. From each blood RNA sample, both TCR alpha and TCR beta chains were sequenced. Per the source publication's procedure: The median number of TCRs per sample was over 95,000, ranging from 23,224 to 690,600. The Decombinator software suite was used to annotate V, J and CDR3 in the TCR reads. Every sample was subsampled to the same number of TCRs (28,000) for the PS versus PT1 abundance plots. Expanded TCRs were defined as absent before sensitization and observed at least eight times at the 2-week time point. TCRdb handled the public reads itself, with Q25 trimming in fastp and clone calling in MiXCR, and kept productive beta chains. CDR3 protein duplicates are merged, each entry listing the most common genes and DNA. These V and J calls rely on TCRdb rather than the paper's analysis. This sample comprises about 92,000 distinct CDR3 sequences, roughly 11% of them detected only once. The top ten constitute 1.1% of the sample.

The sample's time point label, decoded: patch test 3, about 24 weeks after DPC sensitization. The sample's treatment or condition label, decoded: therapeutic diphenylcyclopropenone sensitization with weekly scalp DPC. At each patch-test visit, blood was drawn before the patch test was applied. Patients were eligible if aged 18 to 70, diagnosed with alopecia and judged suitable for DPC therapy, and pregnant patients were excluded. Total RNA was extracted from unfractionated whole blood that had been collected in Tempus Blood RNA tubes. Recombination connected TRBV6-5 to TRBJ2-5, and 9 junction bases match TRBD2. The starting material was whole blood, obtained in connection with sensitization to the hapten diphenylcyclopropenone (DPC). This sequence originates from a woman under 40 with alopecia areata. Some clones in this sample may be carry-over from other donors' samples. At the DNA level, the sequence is TGTGCCAGCAGTCGCCCGACTAGCGGCCAAGAGACCCAGTACTTC. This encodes CASSRPTSGQETQYF.